The text below deals with one T cell receptor beta chain. What it binds is unknown. The data were taken from a study of Ad26.COV2.S vaccination and SARS-CoV-2 variants. Study-level points and caveats: Substantial post-vaccination breadth of spike-specific CD8+ and CD4+ T cell responses was reported. Vaccine recipients surpassed placebo recipients in spike-specific TCR breadth.

Documented treatment: about 20 received Ad26.COV2.S at low or high dose, single or two shots; roughly 5 received placebo; per-sample allocation not given. The study sampled participants on day 63 after the first vaccine or placebo injection. A Boston adult aged 18-55 years was the donor. Sequencing used immunoSEQ multiplex PCR; TCRdb keeps in-frame clones, though not all of them. The table lists 300,000 to 350,000 clones, 80% to 90% of them singletons. CDR1 and CDR2 (germline): LNHDA, SQIVND (reference sequence). The trim removed 6 bases at V and 4 bases at J, leaving 11 bases unmatched. CDR3 size: 16 residues.

The sequences come from peripheral blood, collected in a trial of Ad26.COV2.S vaccine versus placebo. V and J are TRBV19 and TRBJ1-4; 7 nucleotides agree with TRBD1. The origin of this receptor is a person between 18 and 59 years old who received the Ad26.COV2.S COVID-19 vaccine or a placebo. The CDR3 coding sequence is TGTGCCAGTAGCCCTTTCACAGGGGCATATAATGAAAAACTGTTTTTT. Translation: CASSPFTGAYNEKLFF.